Described below is a single T cell receptor beta chain sequence and its context. The target of this receptor is not known. One end of the junction varies from germline; a read error may be responsible. The library relied on multiplex PCR. The sequencer listed for this sample is Illumina HiSeq 2500. Following protocols modified from ARM-PCR, the researchers constructed TCRbeta libraries through three rounds of nested PCR with primers (Table S4). Before sequencing, PCR products in the 200-500 bp range were cut out of the gel and cleaned up using the QIAquick gel extraction kit. On the study's bioinformatics: Reads were cleaned with Trimmomatic, merged with FLASH into complete CDR3 sequences, and assigned to V(D)J germline segments with MiTCR. Clonal diversity was calculated as the inverse Simpson's index using VDJtools. In-frame sequences lacking a premature stop codon were counted as productive reads. TCRdb took the public reads, trimmed them with fastp at Q25, ran MiXCR for clone calling and kept in-frame beta chains. Under each unique CDR3 protein, matching rows form one entry showing the most common genes and DNA. The V and J calls reflect TCRdb's pipeline rather than the authors' work. The sample includes under 150,000 distinct CDR3 sequences, with around 66% observed a single time. The leading ten clones occupy about 20% of the sample.

This record belongs to a study of tumor and adjacent non-tumor tissue in lung cancer (dated by TCRdb to about 2018). In terms of the full investigation: Of the cohort, about 11 patients had adenocarcinoma, 2 had squamous cell carcinoma and 1 had small cell lung cancer. The study compared bulk TCRbeta repertoires between lung tumor tissue and matched distant non-tumor lung tissue from over twelve lung cancer patients. Around 31 paired specimens, one tumor and one normal lung sample per patient, were profiled by TCRbeta CDR3 sequencing. The approximately 15 patients were aged roughly 30 to 80 years, included ten or so men and 5 women, and had TNM stage I to III disease. In total, sequencing yielded some 130 million productive TCRbeta reads, which works out to an average of approximately 4 million reads per sample.

Bulk unsorted tissue served as the source for RNA extraction, and RNA quality was assessed using a NanoDrop ND-1000 and an Agilent 2100. Donors were newly diagnosed lung cancer patients admitted for thoracic surgery in China between August and November 2014, without prior chemotherapy. Patients who had received previous radiotherapy or chemotherapy, or who had another concurrent cancer, were excluded from the study. Surgical tissue pieces of about 1-2 cm3 were preserved in RNAlater solution and were kept at -80 degrees C until use. Study-wide conclusions, independent of this receptor: Tumor tissue showed significantly higher TCR diversity (inverse Simpson) than normal lung tissue, at roughly 430 vs 170 (P = 0.0075, Mann-Whitney U test). Neither the sequencing platform nor unique molecular identifiers are named or mentioned anywhere in the methods. A significantly larger cumulative share of the repertoire was made up by the top 100 clones in normal lung than in tumor tissue. Peripheral blood was not sequenced, so blood TCRbeta repertoires in these lung cancer patients were not examined. Younger patients had significantly higher TCR diversity, and higher tumor TCR diversity was associated with shorter overall and disease-free survival. Only about 15 patients were included in the cohort, and the need for larger samples and more detailed clinical data was noted by the authors.

The CDR3, cysteine through phenylalanine, is 13 amino acids long. Just CDR3 DNA is preserved here, 39 bases in frame from base 1. Sequenced material: lung tumor tissue. The TCR comes from a man between 60 and 75 years old with small cell lung cancer. The rearrangement combines TRBV12-3 or TRBV12-4 with TRBJ2-1; a confident D gene designation cannot be given. CDR3 loop: CTSSLTRVNEQFF. The sequence in DNA is TGTACCAGCAGTTTGACAAGGGTGAATGAGCAGTTCTTC.